Only a few counts were recorded for the clone carrying this TCR beta chain. Its specificity is not known. The data derive from a study of beta chain features in type 1 diabetes. Study-wide findings and caveats: The study found that naive, central memory and Treg TCRB repertoires appeared more similar in patients than in healthy donors. Type 1 diabetes patients showed a moderate but significant shortening of TCRB CDR3s in all four CD4+ subsets.

From germline, CDR1 is SEHNR and CDR2 FQNEAQ (reference sequence). V gave up 4 bases and J gave up 1 base, with 4 bases separating them. This CDR3 is 12 amino acids long. Reverse transcription of all isolated RNA meant that expressed TCRB transcripts were sequenced. Using immunoSEQ multiplex PCR, the repertoire was profiled, and TCRdb retains in-frame clones only, with some absent. The sample has about 340,000 clones; 9.3% are singletons. The V gene is TRBV7-9, the J gene TRBJ1-1; D is unresolved. This receptor was identified in a man aged 25 to 40 with type 1 diabetes. The sample consisted of central memory CD4+ T cells from blood. This CDR3 reads CASSSQNTEAFF. Written as DNA, the CDR3 is TGTGCCAGCAGCTCCCAGAACACTGAAGCTTTCTTT.